This TCR beta chain was recovered during a study of type 1 regulatory T cells. Overall study: T-allo10 is an in vitro-generated, Tr1-enriched CD4 T cell product specific for alloantigen. Findings and limits, study-wide: Compared with non-type 1 regulatory T cells, type 1 regulatory T cells showed a more restricted TCR repertoire.

V lost 0 bases and J lost 7, with 13 bases in between. Germline V CDR1 and CDR2: SGHKS, YYEKEE (reference sequence). This CDR3 contains 15 residues. This clonotype has more than one count but fewer than ten. What it recognizes is unknown. TCRdb reprocessed the reads via MiXCR and lists one record per CDR3 protein. The sample lists under 75,000 distinct CDR3 sequences, about 20% occurring once. Input material: cultured type 1 regulatory T (Tr1) cells, either the whole culture or a sorted fraction (not recorded which). The chain employs TRBV5-5 and TRBJ1-4; the D gene is possibly TRBD1 (5 bases). This sequence was found in a human donor in good health. The CDR3 spells CASSLVYGAREKLFF. In DNA form, the CDR3 reads TGTGCCAGCAGCTTGGTCTATGGGGCCCGTGAAAAACTGTTTTTT.